This entry is about one T cell receptor (beta chain). Its antigen is still unknown. Nonspecific anti-CD3/anti-CD28 bead stimulation represents the broad CD4+ T cell repertoire. Responding CD4+ T cells were sorted by upregulation of both CD40 ligand and CD69. Adults with HIV-1 started suppressive ART while chronically infected. The V gene lost 1 base and the J gene lost 0 bases, with 11 bases spanning the gap. This CDR3 is built from 16 residues. Germline V gene lookup returns CDR1 MNHEY and CDR2 SVGEGT. The sample originates from a study of persistence of HIV-infected CD4 T cells. Overall study context: Up to roughly 200 mL blood was drawn at multiple time points; a couple of donors had single-time leukapheresis. The study, taken as a whole, reports: Rare CMV-responding cells carrying HIV-1 proviruses were not analyzed separately for TCR. Antigen-responding cells were enriched for degenerate expanded CDR3beta sequences.

The libraries were made with immunoSEQ version 4 in survey mode. This table comes from immunoSEQ multiplex PCR, and its TCRdb copy is limited to in-frame clones, with some not included. The table has about 43,000 clones, roughly nine tenths seen once; the top ten hold 0.85% to 1.3%. The sequenced sample was CD4+ T cells sorted from PBMCs after 18-hour stimulation, obtained from a patient who received antiretroviral therapy. The genes are TRBV6-2 or TRBV6-3 and TRBJ2-3; the D is unclear. This TCR was recovered from an adult man with HIV who was CMV-seropositive. In nucleotides, the CDR3 is TGTGCCAGCAGTTACTTACCCAGCCCGAGCACAGATACGCAGTATTTT. It translates to CASSYLPSPSTDTQYF.